This TCR beta chain originates from a study of cytotoxic CD8 clonotypes in ibrutinib-treated CLL. Study-wide context: IGHV unmutated fewer than 18; relapsed/refractory 11; treatment-naive about 14.

This table comes from immunoSEQ multiplex PCR, and its TCRdb copy is limited to in-frame clones, with some not included. The table lists just over 200,000 clones, roughly three quarters of them singletons. Points from the study as a whole: Public clonotypes, rarely seen, contracted or held steady on treatment.

On this clone itself: Its antigen is unknown.

This CDR3 contains 15 residues. Trimming cost V 0 bases and J 5 bases; bases outside gene matches: 5. Germline values: CDR1 SGHNT, CDR2 YYREEE (reference sequence). The sequencing here drew on PBMCs, taken after 12 months of ibrutinib treatment. The TCR was taken from a human donor with chronic lymphocytic leukemia. This chain joins TRBV5-4 and TRBJ2-5; 9 bases align to TRBD2. The CDR3 nucleotides are TGTGCCAGCAGCTTGGCCGTAGCGGGGGTGGAGACCCAGTACTTC. Translation gives CASSLAVAGVETQYF.